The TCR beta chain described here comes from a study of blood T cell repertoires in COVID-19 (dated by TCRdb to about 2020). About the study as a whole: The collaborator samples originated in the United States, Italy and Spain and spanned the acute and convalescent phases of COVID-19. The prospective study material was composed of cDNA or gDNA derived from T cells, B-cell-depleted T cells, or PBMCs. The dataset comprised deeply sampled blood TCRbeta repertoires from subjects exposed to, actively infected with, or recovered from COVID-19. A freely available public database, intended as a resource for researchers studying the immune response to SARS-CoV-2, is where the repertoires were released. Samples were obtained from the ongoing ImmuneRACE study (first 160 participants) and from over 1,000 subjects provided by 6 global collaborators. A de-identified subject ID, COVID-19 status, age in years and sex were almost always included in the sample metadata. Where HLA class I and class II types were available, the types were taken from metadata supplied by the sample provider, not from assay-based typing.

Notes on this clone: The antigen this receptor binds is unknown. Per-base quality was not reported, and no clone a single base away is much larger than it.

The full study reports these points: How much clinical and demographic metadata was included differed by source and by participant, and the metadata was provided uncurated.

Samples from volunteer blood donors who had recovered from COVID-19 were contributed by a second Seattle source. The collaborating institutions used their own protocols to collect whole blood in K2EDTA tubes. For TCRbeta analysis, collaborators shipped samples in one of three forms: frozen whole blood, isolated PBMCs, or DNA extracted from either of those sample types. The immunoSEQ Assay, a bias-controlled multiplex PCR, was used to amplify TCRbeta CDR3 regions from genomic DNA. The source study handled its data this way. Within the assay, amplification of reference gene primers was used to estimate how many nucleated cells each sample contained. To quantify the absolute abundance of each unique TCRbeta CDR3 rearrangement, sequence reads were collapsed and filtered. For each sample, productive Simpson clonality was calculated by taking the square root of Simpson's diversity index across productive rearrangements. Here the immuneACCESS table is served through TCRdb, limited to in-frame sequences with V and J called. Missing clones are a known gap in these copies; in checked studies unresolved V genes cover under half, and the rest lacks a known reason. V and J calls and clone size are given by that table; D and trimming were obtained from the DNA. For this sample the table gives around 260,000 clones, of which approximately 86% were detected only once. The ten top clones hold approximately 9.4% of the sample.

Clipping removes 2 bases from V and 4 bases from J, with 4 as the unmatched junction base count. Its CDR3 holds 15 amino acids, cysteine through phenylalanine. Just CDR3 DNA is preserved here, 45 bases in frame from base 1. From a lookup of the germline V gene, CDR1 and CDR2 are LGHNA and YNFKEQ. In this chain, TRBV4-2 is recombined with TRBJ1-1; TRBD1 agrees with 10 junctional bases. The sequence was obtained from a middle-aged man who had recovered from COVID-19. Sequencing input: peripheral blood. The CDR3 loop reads CASSQPRTGGTEAFF. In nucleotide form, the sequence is TGTGCCAGCAGCCAACCCCGGACAGGGGGCACTGAAGCTTTCTTT.